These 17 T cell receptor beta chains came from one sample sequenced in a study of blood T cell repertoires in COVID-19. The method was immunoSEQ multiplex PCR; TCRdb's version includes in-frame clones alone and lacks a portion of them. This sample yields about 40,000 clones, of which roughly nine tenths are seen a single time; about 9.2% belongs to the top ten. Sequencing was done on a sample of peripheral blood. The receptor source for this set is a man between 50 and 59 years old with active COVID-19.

CDR3 sequence reads: CASSLPGQQLSFGYTF. CDR3 nucleotide sequence: TGTGCCAGCAGTCTCCCGGGACAGCAACTCTCCTTCGGCTACACCTTC. This rearrangement joins TRBV28 to TRBJ1-2, with 7 bases matching TRBD1. The germline V gene has CDR1 MDHEN and CDR2 SYDVKM. This CDR3 contains 16 residues. V shed 5 bases, J shed 8 bases, and the junction held 17 bases outside the gene matches.

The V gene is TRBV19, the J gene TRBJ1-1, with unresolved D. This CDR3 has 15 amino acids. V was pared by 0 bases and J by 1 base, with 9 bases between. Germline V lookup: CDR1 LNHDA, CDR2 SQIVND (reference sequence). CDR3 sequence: CASSIEKGGNTEAFF. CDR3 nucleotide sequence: TGTGCCAGTAGTATAGAAAAGGGAGGGAACACTGAAGCTTTCTTT.

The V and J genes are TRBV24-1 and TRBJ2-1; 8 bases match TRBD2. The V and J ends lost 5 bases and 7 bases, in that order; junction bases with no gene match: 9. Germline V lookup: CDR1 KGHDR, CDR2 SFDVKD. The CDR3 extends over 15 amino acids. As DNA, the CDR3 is TGTGCCACCAGTGTGTTGACGGGAGGGCCAAATGAGCAGTTCTTC. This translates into CATSVLTGGPNEQFF.

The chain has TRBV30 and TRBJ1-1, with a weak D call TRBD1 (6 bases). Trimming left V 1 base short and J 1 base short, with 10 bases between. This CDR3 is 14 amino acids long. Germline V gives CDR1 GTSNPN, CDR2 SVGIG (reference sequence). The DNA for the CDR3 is TGTGCCTGGAGTGGCATAGGGGGGAACACTGAAGCTTTCTTT. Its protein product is CAWSGIGGNTEAFF. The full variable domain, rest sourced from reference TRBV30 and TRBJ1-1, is SQTIHQWPATLVQPVGSPLSLECTVEGTSNPNLYWYRQAAGRGLQLLFYSVGIGQISSEVPQNLSASRPQDRQFILSSKKLLLSDSGFYLCAWSGIGGNTEAFFGQGTRLTVV.

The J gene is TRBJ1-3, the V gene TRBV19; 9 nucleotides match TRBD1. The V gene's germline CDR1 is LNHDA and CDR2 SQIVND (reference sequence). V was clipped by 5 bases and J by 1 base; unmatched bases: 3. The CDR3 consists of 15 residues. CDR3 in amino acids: CASSAQGASGNTIYF. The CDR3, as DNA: TGTGCCAGTAGTGCACAGGGGGCATCTGGAAACACCATATATTTT.

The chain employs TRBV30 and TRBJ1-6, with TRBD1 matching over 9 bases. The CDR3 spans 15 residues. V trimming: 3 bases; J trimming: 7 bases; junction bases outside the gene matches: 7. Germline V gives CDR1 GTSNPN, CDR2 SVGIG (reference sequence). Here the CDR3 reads CAWRGDRVENSPLHF. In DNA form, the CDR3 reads TGTGCCTGGAGAGGGGACAGGGTGGAGAATTCACCCCTCCACTTT.

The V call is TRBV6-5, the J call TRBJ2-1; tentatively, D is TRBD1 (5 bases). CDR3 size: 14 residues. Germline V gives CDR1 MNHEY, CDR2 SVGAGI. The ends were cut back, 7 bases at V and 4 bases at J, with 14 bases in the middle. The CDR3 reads CASNRRIGYNEQFF. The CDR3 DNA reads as TGTGCCAGCAACAGGCGTATCGGGTACAATGAGCAGTTCTTC.

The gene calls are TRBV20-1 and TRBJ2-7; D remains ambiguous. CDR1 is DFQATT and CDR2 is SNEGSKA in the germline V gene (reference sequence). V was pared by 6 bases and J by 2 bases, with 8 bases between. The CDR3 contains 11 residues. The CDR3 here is CSALTTYEQYF. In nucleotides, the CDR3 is TGCAGTGCACTAACCACCTACGAGCAGTACTTC.

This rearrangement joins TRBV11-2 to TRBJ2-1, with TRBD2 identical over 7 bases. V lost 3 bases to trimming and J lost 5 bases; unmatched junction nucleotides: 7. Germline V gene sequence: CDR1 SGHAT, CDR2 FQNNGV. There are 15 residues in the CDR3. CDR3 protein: CASSFSREVNNEQFF. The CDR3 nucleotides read TGTGCCAGCAGCTTTTCACGGGAGGTCAACAATGAGCAGTTCTTC.

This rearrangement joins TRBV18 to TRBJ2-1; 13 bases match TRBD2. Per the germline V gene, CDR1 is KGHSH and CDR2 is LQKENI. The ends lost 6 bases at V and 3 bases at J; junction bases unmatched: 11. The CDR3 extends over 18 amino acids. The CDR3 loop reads CASSGTSGVRGVYNEQFF. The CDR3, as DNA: TGTGCCAGCTCGGGGACTAGCGGGGTCCGGGGGGTCTACAATGAGCAGTTCTTC.

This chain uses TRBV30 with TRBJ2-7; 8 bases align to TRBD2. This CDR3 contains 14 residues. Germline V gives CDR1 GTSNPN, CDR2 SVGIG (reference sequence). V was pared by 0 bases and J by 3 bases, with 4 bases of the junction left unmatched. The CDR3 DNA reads TGTGCCTGGAGTGTCTCCAGCGGGAGCTACGAGCAGTACTTC. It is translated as CAWSVSSGSYEQYF. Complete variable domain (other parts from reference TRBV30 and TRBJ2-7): SQTIHQWPATLVQPVGSPLSLECTVEGTSNPNLYWYRQAAGRGLQLLFYSVGIGQISSEVPQNLSASRPQDRQFILSSKKLLLSDSGFYLCAWSVSSGSYEQYFGPGTRLTVT.

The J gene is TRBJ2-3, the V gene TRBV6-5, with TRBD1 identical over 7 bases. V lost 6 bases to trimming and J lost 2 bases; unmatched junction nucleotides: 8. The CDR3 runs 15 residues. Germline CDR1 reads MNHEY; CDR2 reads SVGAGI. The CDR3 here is CASRADRTVTDTQYF. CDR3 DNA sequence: TGTGCCAGCAGGGCGGACAGGACCGTCACAGATACGCAGTATTTT.

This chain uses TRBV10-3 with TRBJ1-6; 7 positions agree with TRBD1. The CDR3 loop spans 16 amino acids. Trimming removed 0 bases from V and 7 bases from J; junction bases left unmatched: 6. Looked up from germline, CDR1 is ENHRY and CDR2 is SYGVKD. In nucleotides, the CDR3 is TGTGCCATCAGTGAGTCTCTGGGACAGACGAATTCACCCCTCCACTTT. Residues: CAISESLGQTNSPLHF.

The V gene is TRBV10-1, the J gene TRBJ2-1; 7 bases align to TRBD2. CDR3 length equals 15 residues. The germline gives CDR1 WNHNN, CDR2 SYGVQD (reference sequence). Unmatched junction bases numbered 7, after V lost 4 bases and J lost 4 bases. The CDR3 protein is CASSGGLESYNEQFF. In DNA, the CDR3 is TGCGCCAGCAGTGGCGGACTAGAATCATACAATGAGCAGTTCTTC.

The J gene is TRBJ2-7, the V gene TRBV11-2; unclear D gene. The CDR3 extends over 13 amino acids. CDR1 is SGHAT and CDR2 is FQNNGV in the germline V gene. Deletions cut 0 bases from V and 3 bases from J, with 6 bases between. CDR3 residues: CASSLDRSYEQYF. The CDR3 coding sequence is TGTGCCAGCAGCTTAGATCGTAGCTACGAGCAGTACTTC. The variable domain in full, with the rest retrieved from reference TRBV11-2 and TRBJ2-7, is EAGVAQSPRYKIIEKRQSVAFWCNPISGHATLYWYQQILGQGPKLLIQFQNNGVVDDSQLPKDRFSAERLKGVDSTLKIQPAKLEDSAVYLCASSLDRSYEQYFGPGTRLTVT.

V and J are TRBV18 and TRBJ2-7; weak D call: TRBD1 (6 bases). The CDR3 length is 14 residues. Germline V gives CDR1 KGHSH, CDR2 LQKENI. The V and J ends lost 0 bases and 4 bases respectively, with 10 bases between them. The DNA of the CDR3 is TGTGCCAGCTCACCACCCGGACAGAGGTACGAGCAGTACTTC. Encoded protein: CASSPPGQRYEQYF.

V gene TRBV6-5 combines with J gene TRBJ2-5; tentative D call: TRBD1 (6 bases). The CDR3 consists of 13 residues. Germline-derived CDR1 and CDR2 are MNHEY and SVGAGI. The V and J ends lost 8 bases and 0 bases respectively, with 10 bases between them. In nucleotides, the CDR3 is TGTGCCAGCTCCACAGGGAACCAAGAGACCCAGTACTTC. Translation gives CASSTGNQETQYF.